These 8 T cell receptor beta chains were sequenced from one sample in a study of human T cells and chemical hapten exposure. Time point defined: healthy volunteer bleed at 6 weeks. Total RNA was extracted from unfractionated whole blood. TCRdb used MiXCR to reprocess the RACE reads, holding one entry per CDR3 protein. The sample includes more than 75,000 distinct CDR3 sequences, about 8.6% of them seen just once. Specimen: whole blood. The receptors were gathered from a male donor in good health. Some clones in this sample may be carry-over from other donors' samples.

The chain combines TRBV11-2 with TRBJ2-7; 7 bases agree with TRBD1. With 7 bases clipped from V and 3 bases from J, the junction kept 12 bases outside the gene matches. CDR1 SGHAT and CDR2 FQNNGV come from the germline V gene. This CDR3 is built from 15 residues. CDR3 in amino acids: CASTPNYRGDYEQYF. The CDR3 DNA follows: TGTGCCAGCACCCCGAATTACAGGGGCGACTACGAGCAGTACTTC.

This clonotype was detected many times. The chain is built from TRBV27 and TRBJ1-1; perhaps TRBD1 as D (6 bases). Germline V gives CDR1 MNHEY, CDR2 SMNVEV (reference sequence). The V gene lost 2 bases and the J gene lost 0 bases, with 7 bases spanning the gap. This CDR3 is built from 14 residues. The CDR3, as DNA: TGTGCCAGCAGTTTAACAGGGATGAACACTGAAGCTTTCTTT. Amino acids: CASSLTGMNTEAFF.

The CDR3 bases are TGTGCCATCAGTGACCAGGGAAAACCCTACGAGCAGTACTTC. It specifies CAISDQGKPYEQYF. The chain carries TRBV10-3 and TRBJ2-7; tentatively, D is TRBD1 (5 bases). The CDR3 is 14 amino acids. V lost 3 bases and J lost 2, with 11 bases in between. Germline CDR1 is ENHRY and CDR2 is SYGVKD.

This clonotype was found a few times. The chain recombines TRBV5-4 with TRBJ2-7; 9 bases are shared with TRBD1. The CDR3 has 13 residues. The V gene end was trimmed by 4 bases and the J gene end by 3 bases; junction bases not matched to a gene: 2. CDR1 SGHNT and CDR2 YYREEE come from the germline V gene (reference sequence). The CDR3 protein is CASSLDRGYEQYF. The CDR3 DNA follows: TGTGCCAGCAGCCTGGACAGGGGCTACGAGCAGTACTTC.

The sample holds a few counts of this clonotype. The V call is TRBV7-9, the J call TRBJ2-5; TRBD2 matches at 12 bases. V lost 4 bases and J lost 1; bases outside the gene matches: 13. The CDR3 loop spans 19 amino acids. In germline, CDR1 is SEHNR, CDR2 FQNEAQ (reference sequence). For the CDR3, the DNA is TGTGCCAGCAGCTCAACCACTAGCGGGGGGACCCCCTTCCAAGAGACCCAGTACTTC. Residues: CASSSTTSGGTPFQETQYF.

This sequence joins TRBV6-5 and TRBJ1-1; no clear D. Deletions cut 2 bases from V and 5 bases from J, with 12 bases between. This CDR3 region has 14 residues. Germline CDR1 reads MNHEY; CDR2 reads SVGAGI. The CDR3 nucleotides read TGTGCCAGCAGTTACACTACGACAAGGACTGAAGCTTTCTTT. Translating it yields CASSYTTTRTEAFF.

Only a few counts were recorded for this clonotype. The chain employs TRBV2 and TRBJ1-1; the match to TRBD1 covers 10 bases. This CDR3 is built from 15 residues. Germline values: CDR1 SNHLY, CDR2 FYNNEI. V shed 6 bases, J shed 5 bases, and the junction held 9 bases outside the gene matches. The CDR3, as DNA: TGTGCCAGCAGAACGGGGACAGGGGAGGATACTGAAGCTTTCTTT. Protein product: CASRTGTGEDTEAFF. The full variable domain, completed using reference TRBV2 and TRBJ1-1, is EPEVTQTPSHQVTQMGQEVILRCVPISNHLYFYWYRQILGQKVEFLVSFYNNEISEKSEIFDDQFSVERPDGSNFTLKIRSTKLEDSAMYFCASRTGTGEDTEAFFGQGTRLTVV.

Concerning this clonotype itself: Its ends do not fully match the called genes, so a read error is possible. The chain couples TRBV7-2 to TRBJ1-6; D ambiguous. This CDR3 is 12 amino acids long. Per the germline V gene, CDR1 is SGHTA and CDR2 is FQGNSA. The CDR3 protein is CASSHNDSPLHF. CDR3 bases: TGTGCCAGCAGCCACAATGATTCGCCCCTCCACTTT.